Reported below is one T cell receptor beta chain. The antigen is unknown. Profiled with immunoSEQ multiplex PCR; TCRdb holds only in-frame clones, not every one. Of 55,000 to 75,000 clones in the sample, roughly 90% were seen once. This entry comes from a study of T cell responses to AZD1222 COVID-19 vaccine. CDR1 and CDR2 (germline): MNHEY, SVGEGT. Trimming pared 6 bases from V and 7 bases from J, leaving 15 bases between. CDR3 length: 13 amino acids. Study-wide points: Close to half of spike-specific TCRs reportedly recognize unmutated variant regions.

This material consisted of peripheral blood, taken on day 0 of AZD1222 vaccination. The J gene is TRBJ1-2, the V gene TRBV6-2 or TRBV6-3; the D is unclear. This clonotype originated in an adult in good health. Here the CDR3 reads CASSQAGSPGYTF. The CDR3 DNA reads as TGTGCCAGCAGCCAGGCGGGGTCTCCTGGCTACACCTTC.